A selection of T cell receptor beta chains follows, all from one sample in a study of blood T cell repertoires in COVID-19. Using immunoSEQ multiplex PCR, the repertoire was profiled, and TCRdb retains in-frame clones only, with some absent. The sample records hundreds of thousands of clones, 75% to 90% being singletons. Sequencing was performed on peripheral blood. The source of these receptors is a woman younger than 30 with acute or convalescent COVID-19. Each CDR3 is given with its conserved first and last residue. Each record gives: clone size, D gene, V gene, CDR3 length, J gene, CDR3 DNA, CDR3 protein. A D gene is named only where the DNA matches it firmly. Size is stated for part of the rows, as once, few or many counts, or as a class when the clone is expanded.

-	TRBD1	TRBV13	17	TRBJ1-1	TGTGCCAGCAGCTCTCCCGGGACAGGCCCGATGAACACTGAAGCTTTCTTT	CASSSPGTGPMNTEAFF
-	-	TRBV5-1	14	TRBJ1-5	TGCGCCAGCAGTAACGGGACACTCAATCAGCCCCAGCATTTT	CASSNGTLNQPQHF
-	-	TRBV3-1/TRBV3-2	14	TRBJ1-2	TGTGCCAGCAGCCAAGATAGCTATTTGGGTGGCTACACCTTC	CASSQDSYLGGYTF
-	TRBD1	TRBV7-9	16	TRBJ1-1	TGTGCCAGCAGCTTTGAGACAGGGATTAAGGCCACTGAAGCTTTCTTT	CASSFETGIKATEAFF
-	TRBD1	TRBV9	14	TRBJ1-1	TGTGCCAGCAGCGCCCCTCCCGGGACAGAAGAAGCTTTCTTT	CASSAPPGTEEAFF
-	-	TRBV23-1	12	TRBJ1-2	TGCGCCAAAGCCCAGACTTTCTATGGCTACACCTTC	CAKAQTFYGYTF
-	-	TRBV19	17	TRBJ2-7	TGTGCCAGTAGTATTTACTACCAGGGGGGCCGCTCCTACGAGCAGTACTTC	CASSIYYQGGRSYEQYF
many	-	TRBV19	16	TRBJ2-6	TGTGCCAGTATTCCGGGGTCCCCGGATGGGGCCAACGTCCTGACTTTC	CASIPGSPDGANVLTF
-	TRBD2	TRBV7-2	13	TRBJ2-5	TGTGCCAGCACCCGAGGGACTAGAGAGACCCAGTACTTC	CASTRGTRETQYF
-	TRBD2	TRBV5-6	15	TRBJ2-7	TGTGCCAGCAGCTTGGAGGTGGGTCCGGGGGGCGAGCAGTACTTC	CASSLEVGPGGEQYF
-	-	TRBV20-1	11	TRBJ2-7	TGCAGTGCTTTGGGAGGCTACGAGCAGTACTTC	CSALGGYEQYF
-	-	TRBV20-1	11	TRBJ1-5	TGCAGTGCTAGAGACGGTCAGCCCCAGCATTTT	CSARDGQPQHF
-	-	TRBV11-2	14	TRBJ1-2	TGTGCCAGCAGAACTAACGGGGTGGGGAATGGCTACACCTTC	CASRTNGVGNGYTF
-	TRBD1	TRBV5-1	13	TRBJ2-7	TGCGCCAGCAGCTTGGACCAGGGGGACGAGCAGTACTTC	CASSLDQGDEQYF
-	-	TRBV4-1	16	TRBJ1-6	TGCGCCAGCAGCCAAGAACAGGTCCAAAATAATTCACCCCTCCACTTT	CASSQEQVQNNSPLHF
-	-	TRBV27	13	TRBJ2-7	TGTGCCAGCAGTTTAGGCAGAACCTACGAGCAGTACTTC	CASSLGRTYEQYF
-	TRBD1	TRBV28	16	TRBJ1-5	TGTGCCAGCAGAGACGGGACAGGGGGCTCCAATCAGCCCCAGCATTTT	CASRDGTGGSNQPQHF
-	-	TRBV2	14	TRBJ2-3	TGTGCCAGCAGTGAACTTTGGGCCACAGATACGCAGTATTTT	CASSELWATDTQYF
-	-	TRBV2	11	TRBJ1-1	TGTGCCAGCAGTTACATGGCCGAAGCTTTCTTT	CASSYMAEAFF
-	-	TRBV2	14	TRBJ2-1	TGTGCCAGCAGTCTAACCGATATGAACAATGAGCAGTTCTTC	CASSLTDMNNEQFF
-	-	TRBV29-1	12	TRBJ1-1	TGCAGCGTTGTGGGGGCCAGGACTGAAGCTTTCTTT	CSVVGARTEAFF
-	-	TRBV6-5	15	TRBJ1-6	TGTGCCAGCAGTTTTCGTAGACAGCTTAATTCACCCCTCCACTTT	CASSFRRQLNSPLHF
once	TRBD1	TRBV7-9	15	TRBJ1-1	TGTGCCAGCAGCTCCCGACAGGGGGCGTTAGCTGAAGCTTTCTTT	CASSSRQGALAEAFF
-	TRBD2	TRBV30	12	TRBJ2-7	TGTGCCTGGACCGGGACTAGCTACGAGCAGTACTTC	CAWTGTSYEQYF
-	-	TRBV28	13	TRBJ1-2	TGTGCCAGCAGTTTATTAAGACTAACGGGCTACACCTTC	CASSLLRLTGYTF
once	-	TRBV29-1	13	TRBJ2-2	TGCAGCGTTGAAGAGCAGTTCCCCGGGGAGCTGTTTTTT	CSVEEQFPGELFF
-	-	TRBV6-1	16	TRBJ1-2	TGTGCCAGCAGTGAAGCGCTAGGCCCCCTCGACTATGGCTACACCTTC	CASSEALGPLDYGYTF
-	TRBD1	TRBV30	15	TRBJ1-1	TGTGCCTGGAGTCCCGGACAGGGGGCTTATACTGAAGCTTTCTTT	CAWSPGQGAYTEAFF
once	-	TRBV6-5	16	TRBJ2-7	TGTGCCAGCAGTTACTCCTTCTTTGATTCTATAACAGTCGAGTACTTC	CASSYSFFDSITVEYF
-	TRBD1	TRBV9	15	TRBJ1-6	TGTGCCAGCAGCGTAGCTGGACAGGGCAATTCACCCCTCCACTTT	CASSVAGQGNSPLHF
-	-	TRBV10-1	14	TRBJ2-1	TGCGCCAGCAGTGAGTATCCCGGCTACAATGAGCAGTTCTTC	CASSEYPGYNEQFF
-	-	TRBV29-1	15	TRBJ2-1	TGCAGCGCCACACTTTGGGGGGATAGTTACAATGAGCAGTTCTTC	CSATLWGDSYNEQFF
-	-	TRBV5-1	14	TRBJ2-7	TGCGCCAGCAGCCCAGGGACTGTCTCCTACGAGCAGTACTTC	CASSPGTVSYEQYF
-	-	TRBV27	14	TRBJ2-5	TGTGCCAGCTCCTCAACGGGTAAACGGGAGACCCAGTACTTC	CASSSTGKRETQYF
-	-	TRBV28	15	TRBJ1-5	TGTGCCAGCAGCCCCATCGCCAGGGAAGGACAGCCCCAGCATTTT	CASSPIAREGQPQHF
-	TRBD1	TRBV19	15	TRBJ2-2	TGTGCCAGTAAAGACAGGGCCGCGAACACCGGGGAGCTGTTTTTT	CASKDRAANTGELFF
-	TRBD1	TRBV28	15	TRBJ2-7	TGTGCCAGCAGTCCGCCGGGACAGGGGTCCTACGAGCAGTACTTC	CASSPPGQGSYEQYF
-	-	TRBV6-1	13	TRBJ1-5	TGTGCCAGCAGTGAACCGGGTGAACCGCCCCAGCATTTT	CASSEPGEPPQHF
once	-	TRBV19	15	TRBJ1-2	TGTGCCAGTAGTATCCTTCAGGCCCCTGCCAATGGCTACACCTTC	CASSILQAPANGYTF
many	TRBD2	TRBV13	15	TRBJ2-7	TGTGCCAGCAGCTTAGGCTGGCGGGAGGAGGCCGAGCAGTACTTC	CASSLGWREEAEQYF
once	-	TRBV28	17	TRBJ1-6	TGTGCCAGCAGTGGGTCAGGGTCTAGCTCCTATAATTCACCCCTCCACTTT	CASSGSGSSSYNSPLHF
few	-	TRBV7-2	16	TRBJ1-3	TGTGCCAGCAGCTTAGGATACTCTAGCTCTGGAAACACCATATATTTT	CASSLGYSSSGNTIYF
-	-	TRBV6-6	12	TRBJ1-3	TGTGCCAGCAGTTACGCGGGCAACACCATATATTTT	CASSYAGNTIYF
once	-	TRBV7-9	13	TRBJ1-2	TGTGCCAGCAGTTTAGCAGGGGTCTATGGCTACACCTTC	CASSLAGVYGYTF
-	-	TRBV27	16	TRBJ2-5	TGTGCCAGCAGAGAGGAGGGGCGAGGGTCACAAGAGACCCAGTACTTC	CASREEGRGSQETQYF
-	TRBD1	TRBV2	13	TRBJ2-7	TGTGCCAGCAATTTGGACAGGGTGGACGAGCAGTACTTC	CASNLDRVDEQYF